This TCR beta chain was found in a study of beta chain features in type 1 diabetes. This CDR3 is built from 16 residues. The germline CDR1 and CDR2 sequences are MDHEN and SYDVKM. The V and J ends lost 3 bases and 7 bases respectively, with 16 bases between them. CD45RO/CCR7/CD25/CD127/CD95/CD27 staining was used to isolate CD4+ naive, central memory, regulatory and stem cell-like memory cells by sorting. Expressed TCRB transcripts were sequenced because the isolated RNA had all been reverse transcribed beforehand. Method: immunoSEQ multiplex PCR; TCRdb's copy keeps in-frame clones and lacks some. This table holds 300,000 to 350,000 clones, around 9% found once. Findings and caveats of the study: Shorter TCRB CDR3s, moderately but significantly so, were found in Type 1 diabetes patients in all four CD4+ subsets.

This clone was seen at least ten times. Its target is unknown. This sequence originates from a young man with type 1 diabetes. The chain couples TRBV28 to TRBJ1-6; D possibly corresponds to TRBD1 (5 bases). The material sequenced was central memory CD4+ T cells from blood. CDR3 coding DNA: TGTGCCAGCAGTTTTTCCCCGGCAGGGTGGAATTCACCCCTCCACTTT. Amino acid sequence: CASSFSPAGWNSPLHF.